This entry lists 4 T cell receptor beta chains sequenced from one sample in a study of shared clonotypes between healthy human individuals. CD8 cells regarded as naive lacked CD45RO, were positively chosen for CCR7, and omitted terminally differentiated effector memory CD45RA+ cells. Generated by immunoSEQ multiplex PCR, the TCRdb table keeps only in-frame clones and is missing some. The table has 2 million to 2.5 million clones, about 93% seen once. What was sequenced was naive CD8+ T cells from PBMCs. These receptors originate from a man younger than 35 in good health. Some clones in this sample may be carry-over from other donors' samples.

The rearrangement uses TRBV13 and TRBJ2-1; maybe TRBD2 (5 bases). The CDR3 extends over 13 amino acids. V lost 5 bases to trimming and J lost 7 bases, with 12 bases between them. Germline lookup yields CDR1 PRHDT and CDR2 FYEKMQ (reference sequence). CDR3 residues: CASSPIGDNEQFF. In nucleotides, the CDR3 is TGTGCCAGCAGCCCGATCGGGGATAATGAGCAGTTCTTC.

The chain has TRBV7-9 and TRBJ1-2; D ambiguous. CDR1 and CDR2 from the germline V gene are SEHNR and FQNEAQ (reference sequence). There are 12 residues in the CDR3. V lost 4 bases to trimming and J lost 6 bases, with 9 bases between them. The CDR3 spells CASSYFADGYTF. The CDR3 DNA reads as TGTGCCAGCAGCTACTTTGCAGATGGCTACACCTTC. Supplemented by reference TRBV7-9 and TRBJ1-2, the full variable domain reads DTGVSQNPRHKITKRGQNVTFRCDPISEHNRLYWYRQTLGQGPEFLTYFQNEAQLEKSRLLSDRFSAERPKGSFSTLEIQRTEQGDSAMYLCASSYFADGYTFGSGTRLTVV.

A single count supports this clone. V is TRBV5-4 and J is TRBJ2-7; no reliable D call. Germline V lookup: CDR1 SGHNT, CDR2 YYREEE (reference sequence). The CDR3 contains 16 residues. V was clipped by 1 base and J by 2 bases, with 16 bases between them. The CDR3 DNA sequence: TGTGCCAGCAGCTTGACTGGGCAGCCCGCTACCTACGAGCAGTACTTC. This translates into CASSLTGQPATYEQYF.

This chain joins TRBV29-1 and TRBJ1-2; 7 bases match TRBD1. The germline V gene encodes CDR1 SQVTM and CDR2 ANQGSEA. The CDR3 contains 13 residues. V was clipped by 3 bases and J by 4 bases; unmatched bases: 5. CDR3: CSVDGTASYGYTF. CDR3 in DNA: TGCAGCGTTGATGGGACAGCGTCCTATGGCTACACCTTC.